This TCR beta chain was retrieved from a study of blood T cell repertoires in COVID-19. At the level of the study: The United States, Italy and Spain supplied acute and convalescent COVID-19 samples. The analysed material was cDNA or gDNA that came from T cells, B-cell-depleted T cells, or PBMCs.

The CDR3 length is 15 residues. In germline, CDR1 is SEHNR, CDR2 FQNEAQ (reference sequence). V lost 6 bases and J lost 6, with 20 bases in between. Per the original methods: Nucleated cell counts were estimated from reference gene primer amplification. Repertoires were generated with immunoSEQ multiplex PCR, while TCRdb's copy carries only in-frame clones and drops some. V and J calls and clone size are given by that table; D and trimming were obtained from the DNA. The top ten clones hold about 7.1% of a sample with 200,000 to 250,000 clones, about 88% of them seen once. This chain links TRBV7-9 with TRBJ1-2; weak D call: TRBD1 (5 bases). Sequences were obtained from peripheral blood. The sequence came from a woman in her 70s with active or convalescent COVID-19. The DNA of the CDR3 is TGTGCCAGCAGACCCTCGGGACGGGGAGGAAATGGCTACACCTTC. This codes for CASRPSGRGGNGYTF.